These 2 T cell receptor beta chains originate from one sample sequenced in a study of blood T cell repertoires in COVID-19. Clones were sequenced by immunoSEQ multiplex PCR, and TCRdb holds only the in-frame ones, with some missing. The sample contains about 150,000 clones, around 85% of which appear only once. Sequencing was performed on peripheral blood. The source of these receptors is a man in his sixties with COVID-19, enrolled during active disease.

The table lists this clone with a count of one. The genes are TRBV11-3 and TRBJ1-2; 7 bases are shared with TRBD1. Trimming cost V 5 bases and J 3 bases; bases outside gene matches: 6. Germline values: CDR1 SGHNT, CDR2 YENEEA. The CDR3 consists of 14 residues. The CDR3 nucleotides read TGTGCCAGCAGCGCCCGGACAGGAGACTATGGCTACACCTTC. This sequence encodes CASSARTGDYGYTF.

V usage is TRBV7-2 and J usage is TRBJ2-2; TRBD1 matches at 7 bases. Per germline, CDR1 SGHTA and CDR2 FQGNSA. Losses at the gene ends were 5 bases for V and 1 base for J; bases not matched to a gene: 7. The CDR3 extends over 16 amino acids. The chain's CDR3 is CASSLEGGLNTGELFF. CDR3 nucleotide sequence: TGTGCCAGCAGCCTAGAAGGGGGCTTGAACACCGGGGAGCTGTTTTTT.